This TCR beta chain was recovered during a study of beta chain features in type 1 diabetes. Germline-derived CDR1 and CDR2 are SEHNR and FQNEAQ (reference sequence). The CDR3 consists of 19 residues. J was trimmed by 7 bases and V by 5 bases; bases with no gene match: 19. This clone was seen repeatedly, ten times or more. Reverse transcribing all isolated RNA meant expressed TCRB transcripts were sequenced. Method: immunoSEQ multiplex PCR; TCRdb's copy keeps in-frame clones and lacks some. The table lists 310,000 or so clones, around 8% of them singletons, with 0.44% in the top ten. This sequence joins TRBV7-9 and TRBJ2-1; TRBD1 matches at 11 bases. The source material was central memory CD4+ T cells from blood. The sequence was obtained from a woman younger than 30 in good health. This CDR3 is CASSTGQGALRLAVNEQFF. The CDR3 nucleotides are TGTGCCAGCAGCACCGGACAGGGGGCGCTGAGACTAGCGGTAAATGAGCAGTTCTTC.